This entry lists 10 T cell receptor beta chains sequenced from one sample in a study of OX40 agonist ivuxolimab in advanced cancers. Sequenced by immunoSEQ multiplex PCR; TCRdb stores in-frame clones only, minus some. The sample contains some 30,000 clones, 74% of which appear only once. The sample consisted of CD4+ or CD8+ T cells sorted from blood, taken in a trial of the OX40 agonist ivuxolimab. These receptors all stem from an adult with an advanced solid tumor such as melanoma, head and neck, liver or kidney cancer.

The CDR3 is CAISDYGREAFF. Here the CDR3 DNA reads TGTGCCATCAGTGACTATGGGAGGGAAGCTTTCTTT. V is TRBV10-3 and J is TRBJ1-1, with D unresolved. There are 12 residues in the CDR3. V was pared by 3 bases and J by 8 bases, with 10 bases between. The germline V gene has CDR1 ENHRY and CDR2 SYGVKD.

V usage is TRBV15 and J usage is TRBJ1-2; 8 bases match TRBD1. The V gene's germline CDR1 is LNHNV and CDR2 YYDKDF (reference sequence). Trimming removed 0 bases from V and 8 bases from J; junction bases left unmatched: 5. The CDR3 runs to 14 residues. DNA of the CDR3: TGTGCCACCAGCAGAGACAGGGGGCTCAGGGGCTACACCTTC. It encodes CATSRDRGLRGYTF.

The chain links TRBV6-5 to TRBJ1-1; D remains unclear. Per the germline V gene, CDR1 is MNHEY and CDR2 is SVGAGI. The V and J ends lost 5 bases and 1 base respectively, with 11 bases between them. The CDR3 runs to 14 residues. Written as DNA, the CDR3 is TGTGCCAGCAGTGCTGGACTTTCGAACACTGAAGCTTTCTTT. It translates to CASSAGLSNTEAFF.

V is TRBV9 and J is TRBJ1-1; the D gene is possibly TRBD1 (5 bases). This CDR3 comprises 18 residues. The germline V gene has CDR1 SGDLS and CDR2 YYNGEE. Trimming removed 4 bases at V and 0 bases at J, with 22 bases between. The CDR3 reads CASSLGLRGAVVNTEAFF. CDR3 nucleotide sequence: TGTGCCAGCAGCCTGGGACTCCGGGGCGCGGTGGTGAACACTGAAGCTTTCTTT.

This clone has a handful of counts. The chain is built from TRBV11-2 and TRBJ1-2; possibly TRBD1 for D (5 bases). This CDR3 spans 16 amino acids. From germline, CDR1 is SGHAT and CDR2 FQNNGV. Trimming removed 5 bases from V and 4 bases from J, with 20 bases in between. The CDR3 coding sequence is TGTGCCAGCAGCCAAGATCCCGGCAGGGTGACCTATGGCTACACCTTC. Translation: CASSQDPGRVTYGYTF.

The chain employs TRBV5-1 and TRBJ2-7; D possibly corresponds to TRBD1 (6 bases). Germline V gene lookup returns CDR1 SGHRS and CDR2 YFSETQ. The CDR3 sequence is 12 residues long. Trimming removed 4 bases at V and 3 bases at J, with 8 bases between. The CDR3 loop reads CASSGGYYEQYF. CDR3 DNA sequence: TGCGCCAGCAGCGGGGGCTACTACGAGCAGTACTTC.

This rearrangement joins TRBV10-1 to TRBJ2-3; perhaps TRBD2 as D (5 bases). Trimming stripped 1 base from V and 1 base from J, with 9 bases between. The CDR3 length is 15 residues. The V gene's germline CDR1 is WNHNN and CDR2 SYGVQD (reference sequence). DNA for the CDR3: TGCGCCAGCAGTGAGTTTCGGGGTGGCACAGATACGCAGTATTTT. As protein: CASSEFRGGTDTQYF.

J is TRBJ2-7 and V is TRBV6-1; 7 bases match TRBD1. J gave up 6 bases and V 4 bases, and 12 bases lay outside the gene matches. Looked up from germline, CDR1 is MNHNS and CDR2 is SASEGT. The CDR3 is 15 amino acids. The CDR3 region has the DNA TGTGCCAGCAGTGCGCAGACAGGGTTGTCGGGCGAGCAGTACTTC. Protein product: CASSAQTGLSGEQYF.

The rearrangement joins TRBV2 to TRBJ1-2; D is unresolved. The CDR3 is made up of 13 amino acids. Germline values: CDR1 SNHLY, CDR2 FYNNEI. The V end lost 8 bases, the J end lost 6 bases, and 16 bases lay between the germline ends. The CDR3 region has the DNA TGTGCCAGCGGACTCGCGGCCGGCGATGGCTACACCTTC. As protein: CASGLAAGDGYTF.

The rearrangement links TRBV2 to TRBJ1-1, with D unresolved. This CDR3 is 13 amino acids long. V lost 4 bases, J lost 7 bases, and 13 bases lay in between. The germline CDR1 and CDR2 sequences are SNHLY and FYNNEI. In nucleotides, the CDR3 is TGTGCCAGCAGTGGAGGAGGGATGGGTGAAGCTTTCTTT. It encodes CASSGGGMGEAFF.